A selection of T cell receptor beta chains follows, all from one sample in a study of shared clonotypes between healthy human individuals. Profiling relied on immunoSEQ multiplex PCR, and the TCRdb table lists in-frame clones only, not all of them. The sample has 2,500,000 or so clones, 90% to 95% seen once. The sequenced sample was naive CD4+ T cells from PBMCs. Receptors originate from a man younger than 30 in good health. Some clones in this sample may be carry-over from other donors' samples. Each CDR3 is given with its conserved first and last residue. D genes are given only for firm matches. The size entry is marked missing in some rows and otherwise reads once, few, many or a size class.

TRBJ2-7,.,TRBV9,.,CASSPQVSSYEQYF,TGTGCCAGCAGCCCCCAGGTCAGTTCCTACGAGCAGTACTTC
TRBJ2-7,once,TRBV28,TRBD1,CASSLLPTGGSYEQYF,TGTGCCAGCAGTTTATTACCGACAGGGGGCTCATACGAGCAGTACTTC
TRBJ1-2,once,TRBV6-6,TRBD1,CASSRPGQGWYGYTF,TGTGCCAGCAGCCGACCGGGACAGGGGTGGTATGGCTACACCTTC
TRBJ1-5,.,TRBV28,.,CASSGGGGGYQPQHF,TGTGCCAGCAGCGGAGGGGGAGGTGGTTATCAGCCCCAGCATTTT
TRBJ2-1,.,TRBV6-1,.,CASSVQGRYNEQFF,TGTGCCAGCAGTGTCCAGGGGCGGTACAATGAGCAGTTCTTC
TRBJ1-1,.,TRBV28,.,CASKAVSEAFF,TGTGCCAGCAAGGCAGTATCAGAAGCTTTCTTT
TRBJ1-5,.,TRBV7-9,.,CASSSQGQMNQPQHF,TGTGCCAGCAGCTCCCAGGGGCAAATGAATCAGCCCCAGCATTTT
TRBJ1-2,.,TRBV5-6,.,CASSLGRVGGYTF,TGTGCCAGCAGTTTAGGCAGGGTAGGAGGCTACACCTTC
TRBJ2-2,once,TRBV28,.,CASSSETGELFF,TGTGCCAGCAGTTCTGAGACCGGGGAGCTGTTTTTT
TRBJ2-1,.,TRBV5-8,.,CASSLGSNNEQFF,TGTGCCAGCAGCTTGGGCTCAAACAATGAGCAGTTCTTC
TRBJ2-2,.,TRBV7-2,TRBD2,CASSRRLAAVTGELFF,TGTGCCAGCAGCCGTAGACTAGCGGCAGTCACCGGGGAGCTGTTTTTT
TRBJ2-5,.,TRBV6-1,.,CASTRGILETQYF,TGTGCCAGCACTAGAGGGATTCTCGAGACCCAGTACTTC
TRBJ2-2,.,TRBV9,TRBD2,CASSVGTGTTPQRELFF,TGTGCCAGCAGCGTGGGAACCGGGACTACACCCCAGCGGGAGCTGTTTTTT
TRBJ2-1,.,TRBV10-3,TRBD2,CAITGLADNEQFF,TGTGCCATCACTGGACTAGCGGACAATGAGCAGTTCTTC
TRBJ2-3,.,TRBV29-1,TRBD2,CSVDTSGSTDTQYF,TGCAGCGTGGATACTAGCGGGAGCACAGATACGCAGTATTTT
TRBJ2-3,.,TRBV9,TRBD2,CASSVALAGVADTQYF,TGTGCCAGCAGCGTAGCACTAGCGGGAGTGGCAGATACGCAGTATTTT
TRBJ2-1,.,TRBV10-1,.,CASSESRGTNYNEQFF,TGCGCCAGCAGTGAGTCGAGGGGGACTAACTACAATGAGCAGTTCTTC
TRBJ1-3,.,TRBV7-6,TRBD1,CASSPGQGKLRNTIYF,TGTGCCAGCAGCCCCGGACAGGGCAAATTAAGAAACACCATATATTTT
TRBJ2-3,.,TRBV18,TRBD2,CASSPGSGRGDTQYF,TGTGCCAGCTCACCAGGTAGCGGGAGGGGAGATACGCAGTATTTT
TRBJ2-1,.,TRBV30,.,CAWRPTGTTEQFF,TGTGCCTGGAGACCAACAGGGACCACTGAGCAGTTCTTC
TRBJ2-3,once,TRBV11-3,TRBD1,CASSSQGEVTDTQYF,TGTGCCAGCAGCTCACAGGGGGAAGTCACAGATACGCAGTATTTT